The 12 T cell receptor beta chains below all came from one sample that was sequenced in a study of PD-1 blockade in classical Hodgkin lymphoma. Clones were read by immunoSEQ multiplex PCR, and TCRdb kept only the in-frame ones, dropping some. The sample consists of tens of thousands of clones, more than 75% of them appearing once. Time point described: cycle 4 day 1 (C4D1), after around six weeks of nivolumab. All trial patients relapsed after autologous stem cell transplantation. The sample here was peripheral blood mononuclear cells (PBMCs), taken before the fourth cycle of nivolumab. These receptors all stem from a human donor with classical Hodgkin lymphoma.

The chain carries TRBV10-2 and TRBJ2-7; D is perhaps TRBD1 (5 bases). Looked up from germline, CDR1 is WSHSY and CDR2 is SAAADI. This CDR3 contains 14 residues. Trimming shortened V by 6 bases and J by 3 bases, and 15 bases separated the two germline ends. The CDR3 coding sequence is TGCGCCAGCAGGATATCGACAGTTTACTACGAGCAGTACTTC. It yields the protein CASRISTVYYEQYF.

The CDR3 is CASSQLTQSGGRETQYF. Here the CDR3 DNA reads TGTGCCAGCAGCCAACTCACACAAAGCGGGGGTCGGGAGACCCAGTACTTC. The V gene is TRBV4-2, the J gene TRBJ2-5; TRBD2 agrees at 8 bases. Per the germline V gene, CDR1 is LGHNA and CDR2 is YNFKEQ. Losses at the gene ends were 2 bases for V and 5 bases for J; bases not matched to a gene: 13. The length of the CDR3 is 17 residues.

The chain is built from TRBV6-5 and TRBJ1-5, with a weak D call TRBD1 (6 bases). V gave up 7 bases and J gave up 4 bases, with 14 bases separating them. The CDR3 extends over 14 amino acids. Per the germline V gene, CDR1 is MNHEY and CDR2 is SVGAGI. CDR3 amino acids: CASTQRGVNQPQHF. CDR3 DNA sequence: TGTGCCAGCACCCAAAGGGGGGTGAATCAGCCCCAGCATTTT.

The chain uses TRBV2 and TRBJ2-7, with D perhaps matching TRBD2 (6 bases). The V gene lost 3 bases and the J gene lost 9 bases, with 12 bases spanning the gap. Germline V gene sequence: CDR1 SNHLY, CDR2 FYNNEI. CDR3 length: 12 residues. The CDR3 DNA is TGTGCCAGCAGTGACATTTTGGAGGGGCAGTACTTC. Amino acid sequence: CASSDILEGQYF.

This clone was seen more than once but under ten times. The chain uses TRBV9 and TRBJ2-3; 8 nucleotides align to TRBD2. Germline-derived CDR1 and CDR2 are SGDLS and YYNGEE. The V segment lost 2 bases and the J segment 2 bases; nucleotides outside the gene matches: 4. This CDR3 region has 15 residues. The CDR3 DNA follows: TGTGCCAGCAGCGTTCTAGCGGGCCCCACAGATACGCAGTATTTT. Translation: CASSVLAGPTDTQYF.

The chain has TRBV6-5 and TRBJ2-5, with 7 bases that match TRBD2. V shed 5 bases and J 3 bases; nucleotides not matched to a gene: 9. This CDR3 is 15 amino acids long. Per the germline V gene, CDR1 is MNHEY and CDR2 is SVGAGI. In nucleotides, the CDR3 is TGTGCCAGCAGTGCCTTTCGGGGGAGGGAAGAGACCCAGTACTTC. Translation gives CASSAFRGREETQYF.

The chain couples TRBV7-7 to TRBJ2-1; 8 bases map to TRBD2. Germline V gene sequence: CDR1 SSHAT, CDR2 FNYEAQ (reference sequence). The CDR3 extends over 14 amino acids. With V trimmed by 7 bases and J by 5 bases, 7 bases remained unmatched. DNA of the CDR3: TGTGCCAGCATTTGGGCCGGGGGGGACAATGAGCAGTTCTTC. This translates into CASIWAGGDNEQFF.

V is TRBV10-3 and J is TRBJ2-7; D is undetermined. CDR3 length equals 11 residues. The ends were cut back, 6 bases at V and 0 bases at J, with 3 bases in the middle. The V gene's germline CDR1 is ENHRY and CDR2 SYGVKD. The CDR3 bases are TGTGCCATCAGCACCTCCTACGAGCAGTACTTC. Amino acids: CAISTSYEQYF.

The chain uses TRBV4-1 and TRBJ2-3; a weak D match, TRBD2 (6 bases). In germline, CDR1 is MGHRA, CDR2 YSYEKL. This CDR3 is built from 18 residues. V lost 2 bases, J lost 2 bases, and 20 bases lay in between. The CDR3 DNA follows: TGCGCCAGCAGCCAACGAGGGTCCAGGGCGGGGCCCACAGATACGCAGTATTTT. Its translation: CASSQRGSRAGPTDTQYF.

This clone has a handful of counts. The chain links TRBV4-3 to TRBJ2-2; D not certain. Between the trimmed V and J ends, which lost 0 bases and 5 bases, there was a span of 7 bases. The CDR3 covers 14 residues. The germline gives CDR1 LGHNA, CDR2 YSLEER. The CDR3 DNA reads as TGCGCCAGCAGCCAAGATGAGAGAACCGGGGAGCTGTTTTTT. It encodes CASSQDERTGELFF.

The V gene is TRBV27, the J gene TRBJ2-1, with D unclear. Germline CDR1 and CDR2: MNHEY and SMNVEV (reference sequence). Between the trimmed V and J ends, which lost 7 bases and 0 bases, there was a span of 13 bases. This CDR3 comprises 15 residues. The CDR3 nucleotides read TGTGCCAGCATAAGCCCGGATTCCTCCTACAATGAGCAGTTCTTC. Its protein is CASISPDSSYNEQFF.

This chain links TRBV2 with TRBJ2-5; D is uncertain. Germline-derived CDR1 and CDR2 are SNHLY and FYNNEI. The length of the CDR3 is 10 residues. Trimming removed 6 bases at V and 6 bases at J, with 5 bases between. The CDR3 nucleotides are TGTGCCAGCAGGGAAAAGACCCAGTACTTC. Its protein is CASREKTQYF.